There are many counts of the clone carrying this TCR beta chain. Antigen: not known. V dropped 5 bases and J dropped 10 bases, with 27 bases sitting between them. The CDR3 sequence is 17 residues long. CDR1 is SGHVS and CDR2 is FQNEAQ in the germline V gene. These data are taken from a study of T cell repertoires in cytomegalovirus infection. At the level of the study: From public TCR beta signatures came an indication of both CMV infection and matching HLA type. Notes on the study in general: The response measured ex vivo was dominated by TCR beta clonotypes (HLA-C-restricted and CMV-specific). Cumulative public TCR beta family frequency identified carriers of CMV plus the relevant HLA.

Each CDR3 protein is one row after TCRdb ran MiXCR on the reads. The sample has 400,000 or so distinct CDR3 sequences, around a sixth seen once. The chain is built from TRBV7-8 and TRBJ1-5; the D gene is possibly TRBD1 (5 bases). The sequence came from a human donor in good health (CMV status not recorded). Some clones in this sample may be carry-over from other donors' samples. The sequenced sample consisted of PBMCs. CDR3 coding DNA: TGTGCCAGCAGCCCCCGGCGGCGGGCCACGGAGAGGGGACCCCAGCATTTT. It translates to CASSPRRRATERGPQHF.